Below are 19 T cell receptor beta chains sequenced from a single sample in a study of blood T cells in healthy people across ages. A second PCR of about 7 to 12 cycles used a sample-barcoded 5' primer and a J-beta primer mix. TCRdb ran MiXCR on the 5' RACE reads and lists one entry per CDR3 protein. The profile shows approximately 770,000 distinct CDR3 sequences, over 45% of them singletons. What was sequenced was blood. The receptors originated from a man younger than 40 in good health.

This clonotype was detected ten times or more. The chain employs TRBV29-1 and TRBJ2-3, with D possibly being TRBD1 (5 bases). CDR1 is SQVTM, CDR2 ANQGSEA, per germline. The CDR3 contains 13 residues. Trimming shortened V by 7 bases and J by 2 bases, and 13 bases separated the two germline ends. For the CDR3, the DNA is TGCAGCGCCGGACACACTTTCACAGATACGCAGTATTTT. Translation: CSAGHTFTDTQYF.

This chain's CDR3 is CSVVAGETQYF. The CDR3 DNA is TGCAGCGTTGTAGCAGGGGAGACCCAGTACTTC. The chain links TRBV29-1 to TRBJ2-5; weak D call: TRBD1 (5 bases). CDR3 size: 11 residues. The V end was cut by 4 bases, the J end by 5 bases, with 8 bases between. Germline CDR1 is SQVTM and CDR2 is ANQGSEA.

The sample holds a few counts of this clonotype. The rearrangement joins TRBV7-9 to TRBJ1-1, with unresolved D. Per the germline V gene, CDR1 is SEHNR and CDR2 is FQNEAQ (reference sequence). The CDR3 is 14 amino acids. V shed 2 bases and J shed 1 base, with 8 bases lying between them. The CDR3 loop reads CASSLPGPNTEAFF. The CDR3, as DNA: TGTGCCAGCAGCTTACCGGGCCCGAACACTGAAGCTTTCTTT.

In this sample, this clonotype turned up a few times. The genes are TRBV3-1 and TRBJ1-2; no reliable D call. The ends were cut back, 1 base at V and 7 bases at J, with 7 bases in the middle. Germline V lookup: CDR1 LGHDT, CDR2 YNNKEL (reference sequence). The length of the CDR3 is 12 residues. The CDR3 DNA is TGTGCCAGCAGCCAAGTTCGGGGTGGCTACACCTTC. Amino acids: CASSQVRGGYTF.

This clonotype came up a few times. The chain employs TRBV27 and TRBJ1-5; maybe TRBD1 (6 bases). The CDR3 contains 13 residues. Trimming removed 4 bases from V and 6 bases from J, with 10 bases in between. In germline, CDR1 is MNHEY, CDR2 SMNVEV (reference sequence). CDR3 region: CASSYRGGQPQHF. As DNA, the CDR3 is TGTGCCAGCAGTTATCGAGGGGGTCAGCCCCAGCATTTT.

The CDR3 sequence is CASSLGGTQGDTQYF. The CDR3 region has the DNA TGTGCCAGCAGCTTAGGTGGCACCCAAGGGGATACGCAGTATTTT. The rearrangement links TRBV7-2 to TRBJ2-3, with D uncertain. Per the germline V gene, CDR1 is SGHTA and CDR2 is FQGNSA. V lost 1 base, J lost 6 bases, and 14 bases lay in between. The CDR3 is 15 residues long.

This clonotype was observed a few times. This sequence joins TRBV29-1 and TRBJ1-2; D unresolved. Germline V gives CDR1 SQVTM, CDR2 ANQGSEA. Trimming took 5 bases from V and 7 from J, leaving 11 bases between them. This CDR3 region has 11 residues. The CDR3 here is CSVYDDSGYTF. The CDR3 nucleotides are TGCAGCGTTTACGACGACTCTGGCTACACCTTC.

As DNA, the CDR3 is TGCAGTGTATTTTGGGGAGCCAAAAACATTCAGTACTTC. Translating gives CSVFWGAKNIQYF. The chain couples TRBV20-1 to TRBJ2-4; D is unresolved. The V end lost 7 bases, the J end lost 0 bases, and 10 bases lay between the germline ends. Looked up from germline, CDR1 is DFQATT and CDR2 is SNEGSKA (reference sequence). This CDR3 spans 13 amino acids.

CDR3 loop: CASRPGQTLSPLHF. As DNA, the CDR3 is TGTGCCAGCAGGCCGGGCCAGACTCTGTCACCCCTCCACTTT. The chain combines TRBV9 with TRBJ1-6; D is uncertain. The CDR3 is 14 residues long. Germline assignment: CDR1 SGDLS and CDR2 YYNGEE. V lost 5 bases and J 10 bases, leaving 16 bases between the germline ends.

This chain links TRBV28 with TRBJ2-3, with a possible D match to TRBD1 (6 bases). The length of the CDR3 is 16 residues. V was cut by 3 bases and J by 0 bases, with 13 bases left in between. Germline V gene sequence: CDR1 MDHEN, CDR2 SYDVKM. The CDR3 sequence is CASSFPPGQSTDTQYF. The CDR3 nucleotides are TGTGCCAGCAGTTTTCCCCCGGGACAAAGCACAGATACGCAGTATTTT.

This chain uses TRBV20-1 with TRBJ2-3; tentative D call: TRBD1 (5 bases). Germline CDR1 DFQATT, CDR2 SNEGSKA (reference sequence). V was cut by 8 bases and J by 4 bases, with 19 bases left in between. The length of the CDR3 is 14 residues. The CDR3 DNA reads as TGCAGTCAAGCCGTGGACATAGCTCCAGATACGCAGTATTTT. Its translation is CSQAVDIAPDTQYF.

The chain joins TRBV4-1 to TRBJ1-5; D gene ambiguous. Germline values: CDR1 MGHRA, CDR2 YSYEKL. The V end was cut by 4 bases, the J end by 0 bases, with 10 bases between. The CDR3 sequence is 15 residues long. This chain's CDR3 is CASSPSWVSNQPQHF. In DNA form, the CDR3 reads TGCGCCAGCAGCCCCTCATGGGTTAGCAATCAGCCCCAGCATTTT.

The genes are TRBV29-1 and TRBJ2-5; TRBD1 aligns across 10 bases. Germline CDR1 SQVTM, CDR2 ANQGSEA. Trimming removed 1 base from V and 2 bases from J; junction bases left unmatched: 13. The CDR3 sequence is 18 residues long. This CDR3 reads CSVEVEGTGAANQETQYF. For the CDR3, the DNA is TGCAGCGTTGAAGTTGAAGGGACAGGGGCCGCTAATCAAGAGACCCAGTACTTC.

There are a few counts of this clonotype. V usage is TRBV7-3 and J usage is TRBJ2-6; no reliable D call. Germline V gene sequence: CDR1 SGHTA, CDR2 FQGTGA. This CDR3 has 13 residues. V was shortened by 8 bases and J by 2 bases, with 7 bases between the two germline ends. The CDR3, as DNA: TGTGCCAGCGCCCCCCCTGGGGCCAACGTCCTGACTTTC. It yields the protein CASAPPGANVLTF.

This chain's CDR3 is CSATLTAETQYF. The CDR3 region has the DNA TGCAGTGCTACTTTAACGGCTGAGACCCAGTACTTC. V gene TRBV20-1 combines with J gene TRBJ2-7; the D is unclear. The DNA end is more similar to TRBJ2-5, so the J call may be wrong. The CDR3 is 12 residues long. Germline V gene lookup returns CDR1 DFQATT and CDR2 SNEGSKA (reference sequence).

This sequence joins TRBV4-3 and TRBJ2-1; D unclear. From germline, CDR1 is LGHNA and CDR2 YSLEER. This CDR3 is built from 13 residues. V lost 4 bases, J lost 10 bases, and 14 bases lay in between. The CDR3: CASSPKLSGEQFF. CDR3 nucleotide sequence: TGCGCCAGCAGCCCAAAACTCAGTGGCGAGCAGTTCTTC.

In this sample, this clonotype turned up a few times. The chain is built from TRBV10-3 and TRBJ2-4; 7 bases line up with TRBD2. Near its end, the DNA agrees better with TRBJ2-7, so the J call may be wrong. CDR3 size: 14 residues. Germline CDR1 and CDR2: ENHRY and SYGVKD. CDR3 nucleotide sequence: TGTGCCACGGGCAAGCGGGATCCTTCCTACGAGCAGTACTTC. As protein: CATGKRDPSYEQYF.

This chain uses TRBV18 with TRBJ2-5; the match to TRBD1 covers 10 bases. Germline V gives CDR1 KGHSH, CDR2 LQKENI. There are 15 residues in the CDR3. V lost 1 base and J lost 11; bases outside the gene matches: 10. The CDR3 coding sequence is TGTGCCAGCTCACCACGGGACAGGGGAACGATGGGGCAGTACTTC. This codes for CASSPRDRGTMGQYF.

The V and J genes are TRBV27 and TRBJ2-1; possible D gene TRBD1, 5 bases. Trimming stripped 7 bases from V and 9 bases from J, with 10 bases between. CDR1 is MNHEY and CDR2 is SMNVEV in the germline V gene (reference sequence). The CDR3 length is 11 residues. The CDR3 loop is CASKQAAEQFF. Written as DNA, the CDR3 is TGTGCCAGCAAACAGGCCGCTGAGCAGTTCTTC.